Each of the 25 T cell receptor beta chains below was sequenced from the same sample in a study of T cells in Graves' hyperthyroidism and ophthalmopathy. RNA transcripts were the template for amplifying TCR beta CDR3 regions. First-round RT-PCR of the TCR CDR3 relied on the HTBI primer set. Using its own MiXCR run on the multiplex PCR reads, TCRdb lists one record per CDR3 protein. The sample records about 500,000 distinct CDR3 sequences, around 17% being singletons. The sample comprised blood. These receptors came from a woman between 18 and 29 years old with Graves' hyperthyroidism.

The chain employs TRBV12-3 or TRBV12-4 and TRBJ2-5; the D gene could be TRBD1 or TRBD2 (5 bases each). V was pared by 7 bases and J by 7 bases, with 16 bases between. CDR3 length: 13 residues. The CDR3 DNA is TGTGCCAGCACCCGGGACCCCCTCGGGACCCAGTACTTC. Its protein is CASTRDPLGTQYF.

This clonotype was recorded at least ten times. The chain recombines TRBV7-2 with TRBJ1-4; TRBD1 is a possible D gene (6 bases). In germline, CDR1 is SGHTA, CDR2 FQGNSA. V dropped 3 bases and J dropped 3 bases, with 11 bases sitting between them. The CDR3 is 15 amino acids. The CDR3 reads CASSLGGPANEKLFF. CDR3 DNA sequence: TGTGCCAGCAGCTTGGGGGGCCCGGCTAATGAAAAACTGTTTTTT. Full variable domain (outside the CDR3, taken from reference TRBV7-2 and TRBJ1-4): GAGVSQSPSNKVTEKGKDVELRCDPISGHTALYWYRQSLGQGLEFLIYFQGNSAPDKSGLPSDRFSAERTGGSVSTLTIQRTQQEDSAVYLCASSLGGPANEKLFFGSGTQLSVL.

Ten or more counts support this clonotype. The rearrangement uses TRBV2 and TRBJ2-3; TRBD1 might be the D (5 bases). V was pared by 3 bases and J by 3 bases, with 13 bases between. The CDR3 totals 15 residues. CDR1 is SNHLY, CDR2 FYNNEI, per germline. CDR3 residues: CASSELRSGTDTQYF. CDR3 DNA sequence: TGTGCCAGCAGTGAGCTGAGGTCAGGGACAGATACGCAGTATTTT.

This clonotype was recorded many times. J is TRBJ2-7 and V is TRBV2; D is ambiguous. The CDR3 is 11 amino acids. Germline values: CDR1 SNHLY, CDR2 FYNNEI. Trimming stripped 4 bases from V and 1 base from J, with 2 bases between. The CDR3 nucleotides are TGTGCCAGCAGTGTTTCCTACGAGCAGTACTTC. It specifies CASSVSYEQYF.

This clonotype was recorded a few times. The chain combines TRBV5-1 with TRBJ2-3; D may correspond to TRBD1 or TRBD2 (5 bases each). This CDR3 spans 17 amino acids. V was cut by 2 bases and J by 3 bases, with 19 bases left in between. Looked up from germline, CDR1 is SGHRS and CDR2 is YFSETQ. The CDR3 protein is CASSFTGSLGETDTQYF. CDR3 nucleotides: TGCGCCAGCAGCTTTACCGGTAGCCTAGGGGAGACAGATACGCAGTATTTT.

In the case of this clonotype: Since a much larger clone is just one base distant, this may be a read error. The chain is built from TRBV11-2 and TRBJ2-5; no clear D gene. Germline-derived CDR1 and CDR2 are SGHAT and FQNNGV. CDR3 length: 16 amino acids. Between the trimmed V and J ends, which lost 3 bases and 13 bases, there was a span of 27 bases. Here the CDR3 reads CASSFSQRAPQTARYF. Written as DNA, the CDR3 is TGTGCCAGCAGCTTTTCGCAGCGCGCCCCCCAAACGGCCCGGTACTTC.

The rearrangement uses TRBV19 and TRBJ1-2; no clear D gene. The CDR3 consists of 13 residues. Germline V gene data show CDR1 as LNHDA and CDR2 as SQIVND (reference sequence). V was shortened by 5 bases and J by 5 bases, with 12 bases between the two germline ends. In DNA form, the CDR3 reads TGTGCCAGTAGTCCTATGGGGAGATATGGCTACACCTTC. Its translation: CASSPMGRYGYTF.

Here the CDR3 reads CASSIYGISRDTSYEQYF. As DNA, the CDR3 is TGTGCCAGTAGTATATACGGGATCTCACGGGACACCTCCTACGAGCAGTACTTC. The chain links TRBV19 to TRBJ2-7, with a weak D call TRBD1 (6 bases). CDR3 length: 18 amino acids. The germline gives CDR1 LNHDA, CDR2 SQIVND (reference sequence). The germline V and J ends were trimmed by 2 bases and 0 bases, with 20 bases remaining between them.

This clonotype has a count of ten or more. The chain has TRBV7-2 and TRBJ1-2, with TRBD1 matching 8 bases. The germline CDR1 and CDR2 sequences are SGHTA and FQGNSA. This CDR3 is 15 amino acids long. The J segment lost 3 bases and the V segment lost 2 bases, leaving 5 bases of the junction unmatched. CDR3 bases: TGTGCCAGCAGCTTAATCCCAGGGGGCGACTATGGCTACACCTTC. It yields the protein CASSLIPGGDYGYTF. The full variable domain, completed using reference TRBV7-2 and TRBJ1-2, is GAGVSQSPSNKVTEKGKDVELRCDPISGHTALYWYRQSLGQGLEFLIYFQGNSAPDKSGLPSDRFSAERTGGSVSTLTIQRTQQEDSAVYLCASSLIPGGDYGYTFGSGTRLTVV.

The chain recombines TRBV12-5 with TRBJ1-1; D perhaps matches TRBD1 (6 bases). Trimming removed 3 bases at V and 12 bases at J, with 14 bases between. The CDR3 has 12 residues. Germline V gene data show CDR1 as LGHNT and CDR2 as FRNRAP. In DNA form, the CDR3 reads TGTGCTAGTGGTTTCATACAGGGTACGTCTTTCTTT. Its protein is CASGFIQGTSFF.

This clonotype was detected a few times. The chain links TRBV28 to TRBJ2-2; 14 nucleotides align to TRBD2. The CDR3 is 15 residues long. Germline V gene lookup returns CDR1 MDHEN and CDR2 SYDVKM. After removal of 6 bases from V and 6 bases from J, the junction contained 3 bases not matched to a gene. The CDR3 reads CASRGTSGSSGELFF. The CDR3, as DNA: TGTGCCAGCAGGGGGACTAGCGGGAGTTCCGGGGAGCTGTTTTTT.

This clonotype was recorded at least ten times. This CDR3 is CASSSGVDEQYF. The CDR3 bases are TGTGCCAGCAGCTCTGGGGTAGACGAGCAGTACTTC. The chain combines TRBV3-1 with TRBJ2-7, with D hard to call. This CDR3 comprises 12 residues. The V and J ends lost 5 bases and 5 bases respectively, with 10 bases between them. Germline V lookup: CDR1 LGHDT, CDR2 YNNKEL (reference sequence).

This clonotype has ten or more counts. V gene TRBV12-3 or TRBV12-4 combines with J gene TRBJ2-1, with 11 nucleotides matching TRBD2. V lost 6 bases, J lost 7 bases, and 14 bases stayed unmatched. This CDR3 spans 17 amino acids. The DNA for the CDR3 is TGTGCCAGCAGACAAGCCTCGGGACTAGCGGCGACTAATGAGCAGTTCTTC. Its protein product is CASRQASGLAATNEQFF.

This clonotype was observed many times. V is TRBV20-1 and J is TRBJ2-7; perhaps TRBD2 as D (5 bases). The germline V gene has CDR1 DFQATT and CDR2 SNEGSKA (reference sequence). CDR3 length: 14 residues. Trimming removed 6 bases at V and 1 base at J, with 16 bases between. The CDR3: CSANSRALSYEQYF. CDR3 bases: TGCAGTGCCAACTCGCGGGCCTTGTCCTACGAGCAGTACTTC.

This clonotype was found many times. The chain has TRBV7-2 and TRBJ2-3, with D perhaps TRBD1 (7 bases). CDR3 length: 17 amino acids. The V gene lost 2 bases and the J gene lost 0 bases, with 15 bases spanning the gap. Germline values: CDR1 SGHTA, CDR2 FQGNSA. CDR3 in amino acids: CASSLWRGLTSTDTQYF. CDR3 in DNA: TGTGCCAGCAGCTTATGGAGGGGGCTTACTAGCACAGATACGCAGTATTTT.

The rearrangement uses TRBV6-2 or TRBV6-3 and TRBJ2-1, with 8 bases matching TRBD1. This CDR3 is 13 amino acids long. CDR1 MNHEY and CDR2 SVGEGT come from the germline V gene. The V and J ends lost 5 bases and 8 bases, in that order; junction bases with no gene match: 5. The CDR3 coding sequence is TGTGCCAGCAGTAAGGACAGGGTGTATGAGCAGTTCTTC. Translation gives CASSKDRVYEQFF.

V is TRBV7-2 and J is TRBJ2-5; possibly TRBD1 for D (5 bases). CDR3 length equals 16 residues. Germline V lookup: CDR1 SGHTA, CDR2 FQGNSA. Trimming cost V 3 bases and J 2 bases, with 16 bases left between them. The DNA for the CDR3 is TGTGCCAGCAGCTTGGGGCCCCCCTCGTGGCAAGAGACCCAGTACTTC. Protein sequence: CASSLGPPSWQETQYF.

This clonotype was seen many times. The chain has TRBV7-2 and TRBJ1-2; 10 bases map to TRBD1. CDR3 length: 15 residues. Looked up from germline, CDR1 is SGHTA and CDR2 is FQGNSA. The V and J ends lost 5 bases and 5 bases, in that order; junction bases with no gene match: 8. This CDR3 reads CASSRQTGGSYGYTF. In DNA, the CDR3 is TGTGCCAGCAGCCGCCAGACAGGGGGCAGTTATGGCTACACCTTC.

About this clonotype: The conserved phenylalanine or tryptophan is not found at the CDR3 terminus, so this likely reflects a read error. V and J are TRBV6-5 and TRBJ2-2, with unresolved D. The CDR3 covers 16 residues. V was cut by 2 bases and J by 4 bases, with 14 bases left in between. From germline, CDR1 is MNHEY and CDR2 SVGAGI. The CDR3, as DNA: TGTGCCAGCAGTTACAGGGCTAGAAGGTTCACCGGGGAGCTGTTTTCT. Its translation: CASSYRARRFTGELFS.

This clonotype was observed many times. V gene TRBV7-3 combines with J gene TRBJ2-1, with 8 bases fitting TRBD1. Trimming at V came to 3 bases and at J to 6 bases, leaving 7 bases not matched to a gene. Germline assignment: CDR1 SGHTA and CDR2 FQGTGA. This CDR3 has 15 amino acids. In DNA form, the CDR3 reads TGTGCCAGCAGCTTTGCGTCAGGGGGCATCAATGAGCAGTTCTTC. Translating it yields CASSFASGGINEQFF.

This clonotype was seen once. This may come from a read error, since a much larger clone is one base off. The chain has TRBV7-2 and TRBJ2-7; TRBD2 agrees at 7 bases. The germline gives CDR1 SGHTA, CDR2 FQGNSA. The CDR3 runs to 15 residues. CDR3 residues: CASSLVFSGSYEQCF. For the CDR3, the DNA is TGTGCCAGCAGCTTAGTCTTTAGCGGGTCCTACGAGCAGTGCTTC.

The V call is TRBV30, the J call TRBJ2-7; D tentatively fits TRBD1 or TRBD2 (5 bases each). The CDR3 runs 12 residues. Between the trimmed V and J ends, which lost 2 bases and 5 bases, there was a span of 10 bases. The germline CDR1 and CDR2 sequences are GTSNPN and SVGIG (reference sequence). The CDR3 coding sequence is TGTGCCTGGAGTCAGGTGGGGGACGAGCAGTACTTC. Its protein is CAWSQVGDEQYF.

There are a few counts of this clonotype. The chain uses TRBV7-2 and TRBJ2-5, with a possible D match to TRBD2 (5 bases). CDR1 and CDR2 (germline): SGHTA, FQGNSA. There are 15 residues in the CDR3. Trimming removed 5 bases from V and 1 base from J, with 14 bases in between. In nucleotides, the CDR3 is TGTGCCAGCAGCCAGGTGGTAGCGAGCCAAGAGACCCAGTACTTC. It codes for CASSQVVASQETQYF.

This clonotype was seen a handful of times. This chain uses TRBV5-1 with TRBJ2-1; the D gene is possibly TRBD1 (6 bases). The V end was cut by 4 bases, the J end by 10 bases, with 24 bases between. Germline loops: CDR1 SGHRS, CDR2 YFSETQ. The length of the CDR3 is 16 residues. CDR3 residues: CASSQGRGFGVPEQFF. For the CDR3, the DNA is TGCGCCAGCAGCCAGGGCAGGGGTTTTGGTGTTCCAGAGCAGTTCTTC.

This clonotype occurred a few times. V gene TRBV7-2 combines with J gene TRBJ2-7; the match to TRBD1 covers 9 bases. The germline gives CDR1 SGHTA, CDR2 FQGNSA. The CDR3 has 15 amino acids. V shed 5 bases, J shed 3 bases, and the junction held 8 bases outside the gene matches. CDR3 sequence reads: CASSKYRDRVYEQYF. DNA for the CDR3: TGTGCCAGCAGCAAGTACCGGGACAGGGTCTACGAGCAGTACTTC.